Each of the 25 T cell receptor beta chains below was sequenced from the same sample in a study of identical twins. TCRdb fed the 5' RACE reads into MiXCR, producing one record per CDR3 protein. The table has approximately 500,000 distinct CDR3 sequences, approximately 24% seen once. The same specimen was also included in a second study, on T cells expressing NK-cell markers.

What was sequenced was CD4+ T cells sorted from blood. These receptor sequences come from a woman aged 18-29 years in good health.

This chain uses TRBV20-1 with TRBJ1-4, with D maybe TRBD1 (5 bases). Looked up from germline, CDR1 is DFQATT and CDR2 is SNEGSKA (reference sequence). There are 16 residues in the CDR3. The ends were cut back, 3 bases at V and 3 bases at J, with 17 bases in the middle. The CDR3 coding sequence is TGCAGTGCTAGGGGGTGGGGGTACGCGGCTAATGAAAAACTGTTTTTT. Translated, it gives CSARGWGYAANEKLFF.

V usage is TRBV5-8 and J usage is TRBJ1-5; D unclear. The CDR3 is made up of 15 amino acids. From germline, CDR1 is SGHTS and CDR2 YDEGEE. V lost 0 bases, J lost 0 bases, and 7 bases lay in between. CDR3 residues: CASSLGHLSNQPQHF. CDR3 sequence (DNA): TGTGCCAGCAGCTTGGGACACCTTAGCAATCAGCCCCAGCATTTT.

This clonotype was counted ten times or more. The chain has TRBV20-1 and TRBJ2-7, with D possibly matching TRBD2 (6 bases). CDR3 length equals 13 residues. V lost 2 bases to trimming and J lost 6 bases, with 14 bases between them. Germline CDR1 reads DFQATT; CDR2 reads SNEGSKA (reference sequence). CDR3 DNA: TGCAGTGCTAGACTACCCCGGGGGTTCGAGCAGTACTTC. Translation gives CSARLPRGFEQYF.

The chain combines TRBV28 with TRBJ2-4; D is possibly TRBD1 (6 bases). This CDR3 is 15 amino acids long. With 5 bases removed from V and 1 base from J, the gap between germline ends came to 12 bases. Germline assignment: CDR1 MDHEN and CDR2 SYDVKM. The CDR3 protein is CASSGGRSAKNIQYF. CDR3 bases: TGTGCCAGCAGTGGGGGCCGGTCCGCCAAAAACATTCAGTACTTC. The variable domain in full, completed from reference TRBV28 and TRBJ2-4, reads DVKVTQSSRYLVKRTGEKVFLECVQDMDHENMFWYRQDPGLGLRLIYFSYDVKMKEKGDIPEGYSVSREKKERFSLILESASTNQTSMYLCASSGGRSAKNIQYFGAGTRLSVL.

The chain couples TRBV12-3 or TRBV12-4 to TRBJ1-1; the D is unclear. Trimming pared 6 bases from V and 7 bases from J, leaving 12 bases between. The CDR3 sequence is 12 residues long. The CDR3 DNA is TGTGCCAGCAGGTTCGGTGATGGTGAAGCTTTCTTT. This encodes CASRFGDGEAFF.

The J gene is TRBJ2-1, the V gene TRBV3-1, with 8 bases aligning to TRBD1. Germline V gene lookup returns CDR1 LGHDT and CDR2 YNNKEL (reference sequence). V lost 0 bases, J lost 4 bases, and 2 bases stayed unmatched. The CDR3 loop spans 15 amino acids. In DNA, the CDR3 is TGTGCCAGCAGCCAAGACCGACAGGGGTACAATGAGCAGTTCTTC. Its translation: CASSQDRQGYNEQFF.

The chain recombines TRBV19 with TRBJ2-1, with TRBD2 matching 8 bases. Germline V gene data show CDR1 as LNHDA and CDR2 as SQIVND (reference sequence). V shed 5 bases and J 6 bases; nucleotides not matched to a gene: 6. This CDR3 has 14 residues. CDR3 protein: CASSGGLAFNEQFF. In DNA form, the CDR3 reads TGTGCCAGTAGTGGCGGACTAGCTTTCAATGAGCAGTTCTTC.

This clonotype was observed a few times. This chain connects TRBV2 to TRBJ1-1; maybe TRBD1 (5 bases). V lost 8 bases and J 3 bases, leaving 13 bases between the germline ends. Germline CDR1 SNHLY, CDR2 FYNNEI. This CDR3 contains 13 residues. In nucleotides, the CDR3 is TGTGCCAGCGGGGGGACCGGGGACACTGAAGCTTTCTTT. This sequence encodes CASGGTGDTEAFF.

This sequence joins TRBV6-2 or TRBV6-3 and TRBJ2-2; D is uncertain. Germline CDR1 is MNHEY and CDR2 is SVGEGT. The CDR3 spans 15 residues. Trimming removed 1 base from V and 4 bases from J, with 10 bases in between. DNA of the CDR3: TGTGCCAGCAGTTACTTTGGGTTACTCACCGGGGAGCTGTTTTTT. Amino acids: CASSYFGLLTGELFF.

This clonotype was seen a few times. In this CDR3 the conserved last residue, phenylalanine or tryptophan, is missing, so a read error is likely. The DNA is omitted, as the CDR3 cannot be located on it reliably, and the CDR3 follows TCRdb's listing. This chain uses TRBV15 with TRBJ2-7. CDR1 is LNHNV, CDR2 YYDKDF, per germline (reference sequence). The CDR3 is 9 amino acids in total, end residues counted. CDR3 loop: CATSRDQII.

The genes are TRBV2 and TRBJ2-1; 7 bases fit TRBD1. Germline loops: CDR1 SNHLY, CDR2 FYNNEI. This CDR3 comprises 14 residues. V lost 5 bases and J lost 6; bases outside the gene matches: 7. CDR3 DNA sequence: TGTGCCAGCAGTCCCGACAGGGCTTTCAATGAGCAGTTCTTC. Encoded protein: CASSPDRAFNEQFF.

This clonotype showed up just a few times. CDR3 loop: CASRTRTGGGYEQYF. Written as DNA, the CDR3 is TGTGCCAGCAGGACACGGACAGGAGGGGGGTACGAGCAGTACTTC. The chain links TRBV6-1 to TRBJ2-7; perhaps TRBD1 as D (7 bases). Germline CDR1 MNHNS, CDR2 SASEGT. Trimming left V 6 bases short and J 4 bases short, with 19 bases between. CDR3 length equals 15 residues.

The CDR3 DNA follows: TGCGCCAGCAAAATACAGGGGGCAAGGTCTGGGGCCAACGTCCTGACTTTC. This codes for CASKIQGARSGANVLTF. V gene TRBV5-1 combines with J gene TRBJ2-6; 9 nucleotides line up with TRBD1. Germline V gene sequence: CDR1 SGHRS, CDR2 YFSETQ. CDR3 length equals 17 residues. V gave up 6 bases and J gave up 1 base; unmatched junction bases: 8. The full variable domain, rest sourced from reference TRBV5-1 and TRBJ2-6, is KAGVTQTPRYLIKTRGQQVTLSCSPISGHRSVSWYQQTPGQGLQFLFEYFSETQRNKGNFPGRFSGRQFSNSRSEMNVSTLELGDSALYLCASKIQGARSGANVLTFGAGSRLTVL.

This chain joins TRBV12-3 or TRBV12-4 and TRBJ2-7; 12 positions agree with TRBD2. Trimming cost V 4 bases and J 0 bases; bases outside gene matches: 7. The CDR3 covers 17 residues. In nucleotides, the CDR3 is TGTGCCAGCAGTTCCGGGACTAGCGGGTTCTTCTCCTACGAGCAGTACTTC. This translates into CASSSGTSGFFSYEQYF.

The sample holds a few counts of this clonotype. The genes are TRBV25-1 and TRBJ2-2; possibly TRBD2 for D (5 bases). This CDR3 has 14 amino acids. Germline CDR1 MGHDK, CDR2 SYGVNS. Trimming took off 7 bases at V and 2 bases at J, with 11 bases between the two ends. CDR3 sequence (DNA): TGTGCCAGCAACGGACTGGCTAACACCGGGGAGCTGTTTTTT. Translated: CASNGLANTGELFF.

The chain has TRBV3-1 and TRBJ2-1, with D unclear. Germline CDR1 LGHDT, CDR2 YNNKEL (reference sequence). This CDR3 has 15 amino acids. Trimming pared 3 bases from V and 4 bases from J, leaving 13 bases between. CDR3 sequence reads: CASSQTYQSYNEQFF. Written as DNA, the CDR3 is TGTGCCAGCAGCCAGACCTACCAGTCTTACAATGAGCAGTTCTTC.

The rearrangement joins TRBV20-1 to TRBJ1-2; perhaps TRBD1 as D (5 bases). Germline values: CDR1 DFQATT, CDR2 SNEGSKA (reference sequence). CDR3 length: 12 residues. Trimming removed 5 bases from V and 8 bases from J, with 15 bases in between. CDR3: CSAGASLRGYTF. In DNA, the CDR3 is TGCAGTGCTGGGGCGTCGCTAAGGGGCTACACCTTC.

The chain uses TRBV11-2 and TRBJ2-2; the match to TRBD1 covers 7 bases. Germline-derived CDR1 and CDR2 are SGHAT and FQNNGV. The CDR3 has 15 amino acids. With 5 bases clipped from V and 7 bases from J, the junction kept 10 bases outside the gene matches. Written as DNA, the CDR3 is TGTGCCAGCAGCCCGGACAGGATCCCCGGCGGGGAGCTGTTTTTT. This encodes CASSPDRIPGGELFF.

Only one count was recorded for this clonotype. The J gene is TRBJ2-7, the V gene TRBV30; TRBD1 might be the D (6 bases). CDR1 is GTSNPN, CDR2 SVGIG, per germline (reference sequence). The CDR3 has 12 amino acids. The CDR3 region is CAFQGWSYEQYF. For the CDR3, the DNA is TGTGCATTTCAGGGGTGGTCCTACGAGCAGTACTTC.

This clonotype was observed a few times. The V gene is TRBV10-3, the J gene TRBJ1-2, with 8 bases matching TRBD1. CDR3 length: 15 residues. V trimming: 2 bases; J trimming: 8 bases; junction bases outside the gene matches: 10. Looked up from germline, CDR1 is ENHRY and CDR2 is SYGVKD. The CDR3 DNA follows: TGTGCCATCAGTGAGACAAGGACAGGGATGAACGGCTACACCTTC. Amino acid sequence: CAISETRTGMNGYTF.

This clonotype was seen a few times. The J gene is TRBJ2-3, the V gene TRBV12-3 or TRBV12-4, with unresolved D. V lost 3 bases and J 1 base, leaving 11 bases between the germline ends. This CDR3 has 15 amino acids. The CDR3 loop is CASSFVVQGTDTQYF. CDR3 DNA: TGTGCCAGCAGTTTTGTAGTCCAAGGCACAGATACGCAGTATTTT.

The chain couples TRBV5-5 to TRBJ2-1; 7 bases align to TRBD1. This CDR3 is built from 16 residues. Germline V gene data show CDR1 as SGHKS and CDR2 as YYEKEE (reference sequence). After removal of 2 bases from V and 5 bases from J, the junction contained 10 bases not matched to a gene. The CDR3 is CASSFSETGKNNEQFF. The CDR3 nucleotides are TGTGCCAGCAGCTTCTCCGAGACAGGGAAAAACAATGAGCAGTTCTTC.

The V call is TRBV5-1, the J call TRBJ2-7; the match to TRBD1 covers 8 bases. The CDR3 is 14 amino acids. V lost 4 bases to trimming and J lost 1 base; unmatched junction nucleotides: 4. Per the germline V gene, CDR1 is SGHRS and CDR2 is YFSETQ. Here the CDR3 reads CASSGQGFSYEQYF. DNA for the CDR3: TGCGCCAGCAGCGGACAGGGATTTTCCTACGAGCAGTACTTC.

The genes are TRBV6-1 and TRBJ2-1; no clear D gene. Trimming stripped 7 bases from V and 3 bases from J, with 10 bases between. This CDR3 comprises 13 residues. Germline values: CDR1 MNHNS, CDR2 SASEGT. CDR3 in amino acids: CASKVGVYNEQFF. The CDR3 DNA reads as TGTGCCAGCAAAGTAGGCGTCTACAATGAGCAGTTCTTC.

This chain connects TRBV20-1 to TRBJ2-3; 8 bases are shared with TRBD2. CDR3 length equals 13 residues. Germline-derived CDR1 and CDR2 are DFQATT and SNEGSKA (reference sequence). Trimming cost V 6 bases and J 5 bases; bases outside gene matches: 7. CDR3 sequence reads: CSANSGAGDTQYF. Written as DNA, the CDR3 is TGCAGTGCAAATAGCGGGGCGGGAGATACGCAGTATTTT.